This T cell receptor (beta chain) was identified in a study of blood T cell repertoires in COVID-19. V lost 6 bases to trimming and J lost 7 bases; unmatched junction nucleotides: 11. CDR1 and CDR2 from the germline V gene are MNHEY and SVGAGI. This CDR3 has 15 residues. TCRdb's table, derived via immunoSEQ multiplex PCR, lists solely in-frame clones and lacks some. The sample includes about 110,000 clones, roughly 84% of them seen just once. V is TRBV6-5 and J is TRBJ1-5, with TRBD1 matching over 8 bases. The sequence was collected from a human donor in a cohort sampled during active COVID-19. Sequenced material: peripheral blood. CDR3 sequence: CASRVDRGTGQPQHF. CDR3 DNA: TGTGCCAGCAGGGTCGACAGGGGAACGGGGCAGCCCCAGCATTTT.